This record concerns one T cell receptor beta chain sequence. Its antigen remains unknown. This sample is drawn from a study of T cell responses to AZD1222 COVID-19 vaccine. Sequenced by immunoSEQ multiplex PCR; TCRdb stores in-frame clones only, minus some. This table has over 100,000 clones, roughly 84% appearing once. General study points: Unmutated variant regions are reportedly targeted by nearly half of spike-specific TCRs. A mostly white British donor set with more females was recruited, and clonal diversity was possibly underestimated.

The V end was cut by 5 bases, the J end by 4 bases, with 17 bases between. CDR1 and CDR2 from the germline V gene are SGHVS and FQNEAQ. This CDR3 region has 15 residues. The sequence was collected from an adult in good health. The V and J genes are TRBV7-8 and TRBJ1-1; the D gene is possibly TRBD1 (5 bases). The sample in question was peripheral blood, obtained on day 0 of AZD1222 vaccination. For the CDR3, the DNA is TGTGCCAGCAGCCCGGTACGGGGGGGAATCACTGAAGCTTTCTTT. As protein: CASSPVRGGITEAFF.